A selection of T cell receptor beta chains follows, all from one sample in a study of CD8 T cells in ankylosing spondylitis. TCRdb recomputed calls from the 5' RACE reads with MiXCR, one row per CDR3 protein. The table lists about 540,000 distinct CDR3 sequences, about 13% of them singletons. Sequencing used blood, either unsorted or a sorted T cell fraction (not recorded which). The origin of the receptors is a male donor with ankylosing spondylitis. Both conserved end residues are part of each CDR3. D genes are given only for firm matches. Not all rows give a size; the values are once, few, many and, for expanded clones, a class.

cdr3_nt | cdr3_aa | v_call | d_call | cdr3_length | clone_size | j_call
TGCGCCAGCAGTGGGTCTACAGGTCTACGGGACTCACGGTTCTTC | CASSGSTGLRDSRFF | TRBV10-1 | . | 15 | . | TRBJ2-1
TGCAGCGTTGATAGCGGGCCGAACACAGATACGCAGTATTTT | CSVDSGPNTDTQYF | TRBV29-1 | TRBD2 | 14 | many | TRBJ2-3
TGTGCCAGCAGTTTGCAGGGCCTTTCTGGAAACACCATATATTTT | CASSLQGLSGNTIYF | TRBV28 | . | 15 | few | TRBJ1-3
TGCGCCAGCAGCTTGGTTGGGGTATCAGATACGCAGTATTTT | CASSLVGVSDTQYF | TRBV5-1 | . | 14 | . | TRBJ2-3
TGCAGTGCTCCGACCGAGAGACCCAATCAGCCCCAGCATTTT | CSAPTERPNQPQHF | TRBV20-1 | . | 14 | . | TRBJ1-5
TGCGCCAGCAGTGACAGGGGGGTAGAGACCCAGTACTTC | CASSDRGVETQYF | TRBV10-1 | . | 13 | many | TRBJ2-5
TGTGCCAGTAGTATTCGCCGGGATACCAACAATGAGCAGTTCTTC | CASSIRRDTNNEQFF | TRBV19 | . | 15 | few | TRBJ2-1
TGCGCCAGCAGCTTCAGTGCGTTGAACACTGAAGCTTTCTTT | CASSFSALNTEAFF | TRBV5-1 | . | 14 | few | TRBJ1-1
TGCGCCAGCAGCTTGGTGGGTAGGGGCACAGATACGCAGTATTTT | CASSLVGRGTDTQYF | TRBV5-1 | . | 15 | few | TRBJ2-3
TGTGCCTGGAGTGTGGCGGGAAACACTTACGAGCAGTACTTC | CAWSVAGNTYEQYF | TRBV30 | . | 14 | . | TRBJ2-7
TGTGCCAGCTCACCAGCGGCAGAGGAGGACACTGAAGCTTTCTTT | CASSPAAEEDTEAFF | TRBV18 | . | 15 | . | TRBJ1-1
TGCGCCAGCAGCTTAGGACTAGCGATTTACAATGAGCAGTTCTTC | CASSLGLAIYNEQFF | TRBV5-1 | TRBD2 | 15 | many | TRBJ2-1
TGTGCCAGCAGCGAACAAGGGAGGGGAGATCTGGATGGCTACACCTTC | CASSEQGRGDLDGYTF | TRBV7-9 | . | 16 | many | TRBJ1-2
TGTGCCAGCAGTTCGATTGGGACTGTAAACACCGGGGAGCTGTTTTTT | CASSSIGTVNTGELFF | TRBV12-3/TRBV12-4 | . | 16 | few | TRBJ2-2
TGTGCCAGCAGTTCTCTAGCGGGAGGGCCCGCCGGGGAGCTGTTTTTT | CASSSLAGGPAGELFF | TRBV3-1 | TRBD2 | 16 | few | TRBJ2-2
TGCGCCAGCAGCTTGGAGGGACTAGCGAGAGACACCGGGGAGCTGTTTTTT | CASSLEGLARDTGELFF | TRBV5-1 | TRBD2 | 17 | many | TRBJ2-2
TGTGCCAGCAGTGAAGGGAGACAGTGGAACTATGGCTACACCTTC | CASSEGRQWNYGYTF | TRBV25-1 | . | 15 | few | TRBJ1-2
TGTGCCAGCAGCCAACTCGGATCCGGACGGACCCAGTACTTC | CASSQLGSGRTQYF | TRBV14 | . | 14 | many | TRBJ2-5
TGTGCCAGCAGTTACGGGGCAGCAGCCTACAATGAGCAGTTCTTC | CASSYGAAAYNEQFF | TRBV6-2/TRBV6-3 | . | 15 | many | TRBJ2-1
TGCGCCAGCAGCTTGTGGGGGGAGGGCCACACAGATACGCAGTATTTT | CASSLWGEGHTDTQYF | TRBV5-1 | TRBD2 | 16 | . | TRBJ2-3
TGTGCCAGCAGCTTAGTCCCGGGACTAGTCATAGAGACCCAGTACTTC | CASSLVPGLVIETQYF | TRBV7-6 | TRBD2 | 16 | . | TRBJ2-5
TGTGCCAGCAAGAGCGGGAGTATCTCTGGGGCCAACGTCCTGACTTTC | CASKSGSISGANVLTF | TRBV6-1 | TRBD2 | 16 | many | TRBJ2-6
TGCAGTGCTCGACAGGGGGCGCTGGGCGAGCAGTACTTC | CSARQGALGEQYF | TRBV20-1 | TRBD1 | 13 | . | TRBJ2-7
TGTGCCAGCAGTCGGACTAGCGGGAGAGGGAACAATGAGCAGTTCTTC | CASSRTSGRGNNEQFF | TRBV11-1 | TRBD2 | 16 | few | TRBJ2-1
TGCAGTGCTAGACTAGCGGGAAGCAATTACAATGAGCAGTTCTTC | CSARLAGSNYNEQFF | TRBV20-1 | TRBD2 | 15 | . | TRBJ2-1
TGCAGTGCTAGCCGGGACAGGGGAGTTCAGGGCAATCAGCCCCAGCATTTT | CSASRDRGVQGNQPQHF | TRBV20-1 | TRBD1 | 17 | few | TRBJ1-5
TGTGCCAGCAGCCAACGACAAACCAAAGGGGGCGAGCAGTACTTC | CASSQRQTKGGEQYF | TRBV3-1 | . | 15 | . | TRBJ2-7